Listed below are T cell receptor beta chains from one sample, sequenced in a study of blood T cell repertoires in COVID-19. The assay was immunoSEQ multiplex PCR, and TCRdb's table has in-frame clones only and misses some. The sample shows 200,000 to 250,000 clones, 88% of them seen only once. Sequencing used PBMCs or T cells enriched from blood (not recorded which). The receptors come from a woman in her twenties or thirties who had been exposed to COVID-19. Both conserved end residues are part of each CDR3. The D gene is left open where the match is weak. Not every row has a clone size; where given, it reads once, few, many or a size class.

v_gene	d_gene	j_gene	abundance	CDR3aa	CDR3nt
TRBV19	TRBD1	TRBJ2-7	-	CASSIAGTASYEQYF	TGTGCCAGTAGTATAGCGGGGACAGCCTCCTACGAGCAGTACTTC
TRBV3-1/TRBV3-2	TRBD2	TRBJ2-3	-	CASSQVLAGVGLDTQYF	TGTGCCAGCAGCCAAGTCCTAGCGGGAGTTGGTCTAGATACGCAGTATTTT
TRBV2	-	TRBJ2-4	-	CASRVSPTGQPRALHIQYF	TGTGCCAGCAGGGTTTCTCCAACCGGACAGCCTAGAGCGCTTCACATTCAGTACTTC
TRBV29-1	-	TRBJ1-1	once	CSVRGGGGTEAFF	TGCAGCGTCCGCGGGGGTGGCGGCACTGAAGCTTTCTTT
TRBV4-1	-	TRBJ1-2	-	CASSQATGNSYGYTF	TGCGCCAGCAGCCAAGCAACAGGGAATAGCTATGGCTACACCTTC
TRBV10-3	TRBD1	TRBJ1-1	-	CAIRDRENTEAFF	TGTGCCATCAGGGACAGGGAGAACACTGAAGCTTTCTTT
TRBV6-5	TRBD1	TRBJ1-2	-	CASGRGTGGGYTF	TGTGCCAGCGGCCGGGGGACAGGCGGTGGCTACACCTTC
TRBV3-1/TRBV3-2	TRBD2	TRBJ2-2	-	CASSQVSGLAGELGELFF	TGTGCCAGCAGCCAAGTATCGGGACTAGCGGGAGAATTAGGGGAGCTGTTTTTT
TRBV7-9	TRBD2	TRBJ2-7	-	CASSLAVTSGSYEQYF	TGTGCCAGCAGCTTAGCGGTGACTAGCGGGAGCTACGAGCAGTACTTC
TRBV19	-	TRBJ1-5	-	CASKPGNQPQHF	TGTGCCAGTAAGCCAGGAAATCAGCCCCAGCATTTT
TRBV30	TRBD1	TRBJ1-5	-	CAWDRGSEPQHF	TGTGCCTGGGACAGGGGTTCTGAGCCCCAGCATTTT
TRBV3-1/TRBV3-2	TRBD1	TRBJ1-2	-	CASSQRFLVPGQGWGYTF	TGTGCCAGCAGCCAAAGATTCCTAGTTCCCGGACAGGGATGGGGCTACACCTTC